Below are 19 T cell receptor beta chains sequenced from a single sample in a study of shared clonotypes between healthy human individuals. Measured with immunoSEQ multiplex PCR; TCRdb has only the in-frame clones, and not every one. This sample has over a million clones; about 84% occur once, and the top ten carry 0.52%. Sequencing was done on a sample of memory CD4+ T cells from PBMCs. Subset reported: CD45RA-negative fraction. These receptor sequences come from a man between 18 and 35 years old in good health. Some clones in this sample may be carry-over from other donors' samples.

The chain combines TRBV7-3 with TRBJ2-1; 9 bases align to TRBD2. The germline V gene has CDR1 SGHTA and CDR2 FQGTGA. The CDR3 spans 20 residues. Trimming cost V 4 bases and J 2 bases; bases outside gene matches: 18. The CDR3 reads CASSSKTSGVGGGAYNEQFF. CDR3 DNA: TGTGCCAGCAGCTCTAAGACTAGCGGAGTAGGTGGAGGCGCCTACAATGAGCAGTTCTTC. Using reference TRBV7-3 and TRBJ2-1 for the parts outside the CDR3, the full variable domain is GAGVSQTPSNKVTEKGKYVELRCDPISGHTALYWYRQSLGQGPEFLIYFQGTGAADDSGLPNDRFFAVRPEGSVSTLKIQRTERGDSAVYLCASSSKTSGVGGGAYNEQFFGPGTRLTVL.

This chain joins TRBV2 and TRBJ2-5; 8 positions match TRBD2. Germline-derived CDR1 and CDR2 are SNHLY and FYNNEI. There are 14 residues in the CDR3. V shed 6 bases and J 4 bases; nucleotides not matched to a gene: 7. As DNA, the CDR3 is TGTGCCAGCAGGGGCCCCGGGGGGGCAGAGACCCAGTACTTC. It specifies CASRGPGGAETQYF.

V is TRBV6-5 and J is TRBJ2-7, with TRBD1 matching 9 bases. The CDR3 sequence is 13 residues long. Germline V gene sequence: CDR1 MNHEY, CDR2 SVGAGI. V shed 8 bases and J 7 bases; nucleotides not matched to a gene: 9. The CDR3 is CASHGTGRGEQYF. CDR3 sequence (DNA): TGTGCCAGCCACGGGACAGGGAGAGGAGAGCAGTACTTC.

The CDR3 is CASSVDGQGNSPLHF. The CDR3, as DNA: TGTGCCAGCAGCGTAGACGGACAAGGGAACTCACCCCTCCACTTT. The gene calls are TRBV9 and TRBJ1-6; D is perhaps TRBD1 (5 bases). The CDR3 covers 15 residues. V was shortened by 0 bases and J by 10 bases, with 14 bases between the two germline ends. Germline assignment: CDR1 SGDLS and CDR2 YYNGEE. Full variable domain (rest looked up from reference TRBV9 and TRBJ1-6): DSGVTQTPKHLITATGQRVTLRCSPRSGDLSVYWYQQSLDQGLQFLIQYYNGEERAKGNILERFSAQQFPDLHSELNLSSLELGDSALYFCASSVDGQGNSPLHFGNGTRLTVT.

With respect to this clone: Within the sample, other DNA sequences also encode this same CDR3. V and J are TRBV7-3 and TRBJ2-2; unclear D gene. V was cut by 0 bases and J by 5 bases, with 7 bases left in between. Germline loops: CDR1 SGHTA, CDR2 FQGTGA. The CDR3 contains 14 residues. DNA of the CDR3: TGTGCCAGCAGCTTAACGTCTAGGACCGGGGAGCTGTTTTTT. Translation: CASSLTSRTGELFF. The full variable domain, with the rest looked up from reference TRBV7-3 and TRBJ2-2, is GAGVSQTPSNKVTEKGKYVELRCDPISGHTALYWYRQSLGQGPEFLIYFQGTGAADDSGLPNDRFFAVRPEGSVSTLKIQRTERGDSAVYLCASSLTSRTGELFFGEGSRLTVL.

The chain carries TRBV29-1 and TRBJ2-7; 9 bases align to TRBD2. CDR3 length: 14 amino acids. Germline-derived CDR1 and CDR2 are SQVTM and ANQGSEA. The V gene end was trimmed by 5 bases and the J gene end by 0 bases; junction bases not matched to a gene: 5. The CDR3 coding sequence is TGCAGCGTTCGAAGCGGGGGGAGCTCCTACGAGCAGTACTTC. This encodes CSVRSGGSSYEQYF.

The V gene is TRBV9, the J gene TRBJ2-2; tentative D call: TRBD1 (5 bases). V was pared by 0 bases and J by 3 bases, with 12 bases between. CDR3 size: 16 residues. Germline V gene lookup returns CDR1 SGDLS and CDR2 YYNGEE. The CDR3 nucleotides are TGTGCCAGCAGCGTAGCGGGCAGGGCCGACACCGGGGAGCTGTTTTTT. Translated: CASSVAGRADTGELFF.

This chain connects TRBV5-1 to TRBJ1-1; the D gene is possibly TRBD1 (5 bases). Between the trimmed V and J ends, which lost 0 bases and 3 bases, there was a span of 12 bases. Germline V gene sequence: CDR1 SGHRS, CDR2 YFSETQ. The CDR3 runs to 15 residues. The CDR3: CASSLVRAGDTEAFF. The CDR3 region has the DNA TGCGCCAGCAGCTTGGTGCGAGCGGGGGACACTGAAGCTTTCTTT. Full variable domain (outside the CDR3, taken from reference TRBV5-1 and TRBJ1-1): KAGVTQTPRYLIKTRGQQVTLSCSPISGHRSVSWYQQTPGQGLQFLFEYFSETQRNKGNFPGRFSGRQFSNSRSEMNVSTLELGDSALYLCASSLVRAGDTEAFFGQGTRLTVV.

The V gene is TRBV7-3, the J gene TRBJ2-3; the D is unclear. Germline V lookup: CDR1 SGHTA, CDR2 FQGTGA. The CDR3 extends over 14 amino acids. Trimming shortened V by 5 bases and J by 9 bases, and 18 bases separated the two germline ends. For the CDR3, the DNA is TGTGCCAGCAGCCCCGAGGTCCAGTCGTTGACGCAGTATTTT. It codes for CASSPEVQSLTQYF.

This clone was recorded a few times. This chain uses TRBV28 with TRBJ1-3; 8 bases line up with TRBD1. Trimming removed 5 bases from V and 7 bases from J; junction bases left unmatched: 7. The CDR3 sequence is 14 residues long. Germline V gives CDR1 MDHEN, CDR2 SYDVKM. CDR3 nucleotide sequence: TGTGCCAGCAGTGAACCCAGGGGGCGGAACACCATATATTTT. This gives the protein CASSEPRGRNTIYF. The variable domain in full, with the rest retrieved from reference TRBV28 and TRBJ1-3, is DVKVTQSSRYLVKRTGEKVFLECVQDMDHENMFWYRQDPGLGLRLIYFSYDVKMKEKGDIPEGYSVSREKKERFSLILESASTNQTSMYLCASSEPRGRNTIYFGEGSWLTVV.

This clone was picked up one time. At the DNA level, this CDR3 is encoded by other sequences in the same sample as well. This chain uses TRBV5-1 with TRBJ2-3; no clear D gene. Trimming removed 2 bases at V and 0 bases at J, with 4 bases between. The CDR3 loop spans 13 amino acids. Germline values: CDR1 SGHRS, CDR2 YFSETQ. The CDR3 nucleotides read TGCGCCAGCAGCTTAACTAGCACAGATACGCAGTATTTT. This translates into CASSLTSTDTQYF.

The CDR3 sequence is CASSPPEGSGTDTQYF. The CDR3 bases are TGTGCCAGCAGCCCCCCAGAGGGGTCGGGGACAGATACGCAGTATTTT. The rearrangement links TRBV7-9 to TRBJ2-3; D could derive from TRBD1 or TRBD2 (5 bases each). This CDR3 region has 16 residues. CDR1 and CDR2 from the germline V gene are SEHNR and FQNEAQ (reference sequence). Deletions cut 5 bases from V and 3 bases from J, with 18 bases between. The full variable domain, its missing parts supplied by reference TRBV7-9 and TRBJ2-3, is DTGVSQNPRHKITKRGQNVTFRCDPISEHNRLYWYRQTLGQGPEFLTYFQNEAQLEKSRLLSDRFSAERPKGSFSTLEIQRTEQGDSAMYLCASSPPEGSGTDTQYFGPGTRLTVL.

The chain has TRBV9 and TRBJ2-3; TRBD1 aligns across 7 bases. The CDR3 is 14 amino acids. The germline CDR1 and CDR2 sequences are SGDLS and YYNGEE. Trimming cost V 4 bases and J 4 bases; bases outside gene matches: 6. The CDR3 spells CASSRTGLSDTQYF. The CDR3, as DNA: TGTGCCAGCAGCCGGACAGGTTTATCAGATACGCAGTATTTT.

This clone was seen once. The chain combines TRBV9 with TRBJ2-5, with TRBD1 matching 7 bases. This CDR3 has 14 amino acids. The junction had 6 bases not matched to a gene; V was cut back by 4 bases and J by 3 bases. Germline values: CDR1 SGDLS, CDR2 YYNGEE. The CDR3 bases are TGTGCCAGCAGCTATACCGGGACAGAAGAGACCCAGTACTTC. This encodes CASSYTGTEETQYF.

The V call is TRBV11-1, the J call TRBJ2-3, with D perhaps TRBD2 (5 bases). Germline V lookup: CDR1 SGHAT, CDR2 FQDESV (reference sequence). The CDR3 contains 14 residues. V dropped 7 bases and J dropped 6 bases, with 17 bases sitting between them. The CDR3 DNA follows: TGTGCCAGCACCGATTCCCGGGGATCGGATACGCAGTATTTT. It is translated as CASTDSRGSDTQYF.

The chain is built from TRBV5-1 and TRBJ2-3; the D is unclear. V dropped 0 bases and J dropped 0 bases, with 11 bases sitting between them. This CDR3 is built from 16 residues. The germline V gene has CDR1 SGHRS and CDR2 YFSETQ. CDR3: CASSLALSPSTDTQYF. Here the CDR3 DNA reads TGCGCCAGCAGCTTGGCCCTATCTCCTAGCACAGATACGCAGTATTTT. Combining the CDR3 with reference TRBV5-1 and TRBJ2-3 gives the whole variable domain KAGVTQTPRYLIKTRGQQVTLSCSPISGHRSVSWYQQTPGQGLQFLFEYFSETQRNKGNFPGRFSGRQFSNSRSEMNVSTLELGDSALYLCASSLALSPSTDTQYFGPGTRLTVL.

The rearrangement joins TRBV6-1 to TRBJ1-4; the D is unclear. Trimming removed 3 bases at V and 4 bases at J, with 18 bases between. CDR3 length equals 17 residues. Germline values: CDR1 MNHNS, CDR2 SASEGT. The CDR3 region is CASSDNPLLQFNEKLFF. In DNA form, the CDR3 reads TGTGCCAGCAGTGATAATCCGCTGTTGCAGTTTAATGAAAAACTGTTTTTT.

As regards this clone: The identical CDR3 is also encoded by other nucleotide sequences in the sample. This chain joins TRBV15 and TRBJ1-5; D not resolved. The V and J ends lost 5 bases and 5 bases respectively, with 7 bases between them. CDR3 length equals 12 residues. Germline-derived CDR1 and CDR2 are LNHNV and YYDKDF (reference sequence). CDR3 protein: CATSRADQPQHF. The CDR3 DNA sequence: TGTGCCACCAGCCGGGCGGATCAGCCCCAGCATTTT.

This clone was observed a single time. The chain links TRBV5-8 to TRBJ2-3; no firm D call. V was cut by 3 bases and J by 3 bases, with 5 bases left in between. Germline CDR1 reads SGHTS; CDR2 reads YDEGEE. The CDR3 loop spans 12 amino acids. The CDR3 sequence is CASSYVTDTQYF. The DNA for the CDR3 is TGTGCCAGCAGCTATGTTACAGATACGCAGTATTTT. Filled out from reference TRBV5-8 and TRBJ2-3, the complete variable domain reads EAGVTQSPTHLIKTRGQQATLRCSPISGHTSVYWYQQALGLGLQFLLWYDEGEERNRGNFPPRFSGRQFPNYSSELNVNALELEDSALYLCASSYVTDTQYFGPGTRLTVL.